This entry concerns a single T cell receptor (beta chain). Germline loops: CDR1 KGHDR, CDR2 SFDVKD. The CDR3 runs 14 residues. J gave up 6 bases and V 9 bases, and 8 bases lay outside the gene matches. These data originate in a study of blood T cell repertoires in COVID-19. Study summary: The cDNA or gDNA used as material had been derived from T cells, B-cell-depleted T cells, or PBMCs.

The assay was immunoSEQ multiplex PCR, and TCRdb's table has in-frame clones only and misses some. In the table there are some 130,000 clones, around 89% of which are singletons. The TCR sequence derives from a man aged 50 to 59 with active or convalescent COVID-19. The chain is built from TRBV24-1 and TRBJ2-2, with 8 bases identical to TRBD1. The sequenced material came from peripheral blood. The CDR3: CATRMTGDPGELFF. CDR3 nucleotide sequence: TGTGCCACCCGAATGACAGGGGACCCCGGGGAGCTGTTTTTT.